This TCR beta chain was sequenced for a study of cytomegalovirus exposure and HLA in healthy donors. The CDR3 loop spans 13 amino acids. V lost 0 bases to trimming and J lost 0 bases, with 5 bases between them. Per the germline V gene, CDR1 is GTSNPN and CDR2 is SVGIG (reference sequence). The PCR had 60 Vbeta and 13 Jbeta primers. Repertoires were generated with immunoSEQ multiplex PCR, while TCRdb's copy carries only in-frame clones and drops some. In total, the table holds about 130,000 clones. This chain connects TRBV30 to TRBJ1-1; D is uncertain. Sequencing was done on a sample of PBMCs. The sequence came from a man aged 35 to 55 in good health and CMV-seronegative. The CDR3 nucleotides are TGTGCCTGGAGTGTAACGGTGAACACTGAAGCTTTCTTT. This codes for CAWSVTVNTEAFF.